Shown below are 32 T cell receptor delta chains from a single sample sequenced in a study of gamma-delta T cells after stem cell transplantation. TCRdb re-called the RT-PCR reads through CATT. The table lists over 2,500 delta-chain clones, approximately 2.7% of them singletons. Sequenced input: gamma-delta T cells. The receptor source for this set is a human donor. It is not recorded whose cells these are; they may come from a transplant donor.

This clone was counted between two and nine times. TCRdb attributes to this sequence the protein of a much larger clone, which differs from the DNA translation at residue 4; a read error is likely, and the protein displayed is translated from the DNA. The V and J genes are TRDV2 and TRDJ1; TRDD3 aligns across 9 bases. CDR3 length: 19 residues. Germline loops: CDR1 GEAIGNYY, CDR2 EKD. In DNA, the CDR3 is TGTGCCTGTGGCACCGTAAGGGGGATACTTTCAACTTGGGCCGATAAACTCATCTTT. Translation: CACGTVRGILSTWADKLIF.

This clone has more than one count but fewer than ten. It may be a read error: a sequence one base away is much more abundant. The sample has other DNA sequences that encode this CDR3 too. This sequence joins TRDV2 and TRDJ1; 8 bases fit TRDD3. CDR1 is GEAIGNYY and CDR2 is EKD in the germline V gene. V was pared by 0 bases and J by 0 bases, with 5 bases of the junction left unmatched. The CDR3 is 16 residues long. This CDR3 is CACDTVLLGDTDKLIF. CDR3 DNA sequence: TGTGCCTGTGACACCGTGTTACTGGGGGACACCGATAAACTCATCTTT.

This clone was seen repeatedly, ten times or more. A read error is the likely source, as a far larger clone sits one nucleotide away. Other DNA sequences in the same sample also yield this CDR3. The V gene is TRDV2, the J gene TRDJ1; D is ambiguous. The germline gives CDR1 GEAIGNYY, CDR2 EKD. This CDR3 has 16 amino acids. CDR3: CACDTVSHTPNDKLIF. CDR3 sequence (DNA): TGCGCCTGTGACACCGTATCACACACACCAAACGATAAACTCATCTTT.

This clone came up a few times. A read error is possible here, since a much larger clone lies one base away. This sequence joins TRDV2 and TRDJ3, with 12 bases that match TRDD3. From germline, CDR1 is GEAIGNYY and CDR2 EKD. The CDR3 extends over 22 amino acids. The CDR3 loop is CACDQPPLGDTTLSWGTRQMFF. The CDR3 coding sequence is TGTGCCTGTGACCAACCCCCACTGGGGGATACTACTCTGTCCTGGGGCACCCGACAGATGTTTTTC.

Comments on this clone: A far larger clone is one base from this, pointing to a likely read error. The sample has other DNA sequences that encode this CDR3 too. The rearrangement links TRDV2 to TRDJ1; 10 bases align to TRDD3. The CDR3 has 18 amino acids. Per germline, CDR1 GEAIGNYY and CDR2 EKD. The V and J ends lost 3 bases and 0 bases, in that order; junction bases with no gene match: 12. The CDR3 DNA is TGTGCCTGTGACTCGCTACTGGGGGATGCCAAATACACCGATAAACTCATCTTT. It is translated as CACDSLLGDAKYTDKLIF.

On this clone: TCRdb assigns this DNA the protein of a much larger clone, which departs from its translation at residue 5; this likely reflects a read error, and the protein shown comes from translating the DNA. The chain carries TRDV2 and TRDJ1, with 11 bases identical to TRDD3. CDR1 and CDR2 from the germline V gene are GEAIGNYY and EKD. The CDR3 is made up of 18 amino acids. The CDR3 reads CACDTLLGDMPDTDKLIF. The CDR3 DNA reads TGTGCCTGCGACACCTTACTGGGGGATATGCCCGACACCGATAAACTCATCTTT.

Turning to this clone: This may be a read error, as it is one base from a much larger clone. The sample carries other DNA sequences with the same CDR3. V is TRDV2 and J is TRDJ1; 7 positions match TRDD3. Germline trimming cut 3 bases from V and 0 bases from J; bases unmatched to any gene: 12. The CDR3 sequence is 17 residues long. Germline assignment: CDR1 GEAIGNYY and CDR2 EKD. The CDR3 DNA sequence: TGTGCCTGTGACGCGGCTGGGGGCTCATTGTACACCGATAAACTCATCTTT. Protein: CACDAAGGSLYTDKLIF.

This clone has only a few counts. The chain carries TRDV2 and TRDJ1, with TRDD3 matching over 7 bases. The germline V gene has CDR1 GEAIGNYY and CDR2 EKD. CDR3 length: 15 residues. With 0 bases clipped from V and 4 bases from J, the junction kept 7 bases outside the gene matches. In nucleotides, the CDR3 is TGTGCCTGTGACACCCTGGGGGCTCAGGACGATAAACTCATCTTT. This encodes CACDTLGAQDDKLIF.

This clone is medium-sized by share. The same CDR3 also results from other DNA sequences found in this sample. V gene TRDV2 combines with J gene TRDJ1; either TRDD2 or TRDD3 may fit D (6 bases each). Germline V lookup: CDR1 GEAIGNYY, CDR2 EKD. The CDR3 sequence is 18 residues long. The V and J ends lost 2 bases and 5 bases respectively, with 26 bases between them. CDR3 nucleotides: TGTGCCTGTGACAGGATTCCTTCCCCCGGGGATGACGGAGATAAACTCATCTTT. Amino acids: CACDRIPSPGDDGDKLIF.

This clone is judged medium-sized. The chain uses TRDV2 and TRDJ4, with TRDD3 matching over 13 bases. Germline V gene lookup returns CDR1 GEAIGNYY and CDR2 EKD. This CDR3 has 18 residues. V shed 3 bases, J shed 3 bases, and the junction held 15 bases outside the gene matches. For the CDR3, the DNA is TGTGCCTGTGACCCTGTCCACCTTGTACTGGGGGATACGGGACCCCTGATCTTT. Residues: CACDPVHLVLGDTGPLIF.

With respect to this clone: TCRdb's protein for this DNA is that of a much larger clone and differs from the translation at residue 4, likely a read error; the protein shown is the DNA translation. V is TRDV2 and J is TRDJ3, with TRDD3 identical over 8 bases. Per germline, CDR1 GEAIGNYY and CDR2 EKD. The CDR3 has 18 residues. CDR3 loop: CACGTGWGNSWDTRQMFF. CDR3 DNA sequence: TGTGCCTGTGGCACCGGCTGGGGGAACTCCTGGGACACCCGACAGATGTTTTTC.

Comment on this clone: Given a much more abundant clone one base away, this may be a read error. Other DNA sequences in this specimen translate into the identical CDR3. V usage is TRDV2 and J usage is TRDJ1; TRDD3 aligns across 10 bases. With V trimmed by 1 base and J by 2 bases, 12 bases remained unmatched. Germline V gene sequence: CDR1 GEAIGNYY, CDR2 EKD. The CDR3 loop spans 18 amino acids. In DNA, the CDR3 is TGTGCCTGTGACACTGTGATGGGGGATACTTCCTTAACCGATAAACTCATCTTT. Amino acids: CACDTVMGDTSLTDKLIF.

There are a few counts of this clone. This probably arose from a read error, given a far larger clone one base away. J is TRDJ1 and V is TRDV2; a weak D match, TRDD3 (5 bases). The V end was cut by 1 base, the J end by 0 bases, with 17 bases between. CDR1 and CDR2 from the germline V gene are GEAIGNYY and EKD. The length of the CDR3 is 17 residues. In DNA form, the CDR3 reads TGTGCCTGTGACACTGTACCGACAAGGGGGTACACCGATAAACTCATCTTT. It yields the protein CACDTVPTRGYTDKLIF.

By proportion, this clone is medium-sized. Distinct nucleotide sequences in the sample also encode this CDR3. This sequence joins TRDV2 and TRDJ1; 8 bases are shared with TRDD3. J lost 4 bases, V lost 5 bases, and 20 bases had no gene match. This CDR3 has 18 residues. Per germline, CDR1 GEAIGNYY and CDR2 EKD. DNA of the CDR3: TGTGCCTGTGCCTCGATGGAGGGATACGAAGGTATAGTCGATAAACTCATCTTT. Residues: CACASMEGYEGIVDKLIF.

This clone qualifies as medium-sized. A read error is possible here, since a much larger clone lies one base away. The J gene is TRDJ2, the V gene TRDV2; 9 bases line up with TRDD3. The CDR3 has 22 residues. V was clipped by 3 bases and J by 0 bases; unmatched bases: 22. Germline CDR1 GEAIGNYY, CDR2 EKD. CDR3 in amino acids: CACDPVRGDTRQNQALTAQLFF. CDR3 in DNA: TGTGCCTGTGACCCCGTACGTGGGGATACGCGCCAGAATCAGGCTTTGACAGCACAACTCTTCTTT.

Points on this clone: TCRdb lists the protein of a much larger clone for this DNA, which differs at residue 8, so this is likely a read error; the protein given here is translated from the DNA itself. The V and J genes are TRDV2 and TRDJ1; 11 nucleotides align to TRDD3. CDR1 GEAIGNYY and CDR2 EKD come from the germline V gene. Losses at the gene ends were 0 bases for V and 3 bases for J; bases not matched to a gene: 14. This CDR3 has 19 residues. The CDR3 DNA is TGTGCCTGTGACACCGTACTCACCTGGGGGATACAATTTTCCGATAAACTCATCTTT. The encoded protein is CACDTVLTWGIQFSDKLIF.

Note on this clone: The protein given by TCRdb reflects a much larger clone and differs at residue 15 from this DNA's translation, likely from a read error; the protein shown is the DNA's translation. The chain has TRDV2 and TRDJ1, with 8 bases that match TRDD3. CDR3 size: 17 residues. Germline-derived CDR1 and CDR2 are GEAIGNYY and EKD. The CDR3 DNA reads TGTGCCTGTGATTCCTTACTGGGGGGATGGGACACCGATAAACCCATCTTT. Protein: CACDSLLGGWDTDKPIF.

A note on this clone: This sequence may be a read error, since a much larger clone differs from it by one base. This sample also contains other DNA sequences that code for the same CDR3. The chain joins TRDV2 to TRDJ1; 12 bases are a match to TRDD3. Unmatched junction bases numbered 32, after V lost 0 bases and J lost 4 bases. Germline CDR1 is GEAIGNYY and CDR2 is EKD. This CDR3 has 25 amino acids. The CDR3 DNA is TGTGCCTGTGACACCGTATCGCCTCCCCCTACGGGACTCCTGGGGGATACGGTTGTCGGCGATAAACTCATCTTT. It specifies CACDTVSPPPTGLLGDTVVGDKLIF.

Concerning this clone itself: A far larger clone lies a single base away; this is likely a read error. At the DNA level, this CDR3 is encoded by other sequences in the same sample as well. The chain is built from TRDV2 and TRDJ1, with D unclear. Looked up from germline, CDR1 is GEAIGNYY and CDR2 is EKD. The CDR3 consists of 15 residues. The CDR3 nucleotides read TGTGCCTGCGACACCGTAGATCTGAAAACCGATAAACTCATCTTT. It specifies CACDTVDLKTDKLIF.

Points on this clone: A single base is all that separates this from a far larger clone, so a read error is likely. Other nucleotide sequences in the sample specify the same CDR3. V and J are TRDV2 and TRDJ1; 7 nucleotides agree with TRDD3. The V gene's germline CDR1 is GEAIGNYY and CDR2 EKD. The CDR3 sequence is 18 residues long. CDR3 amino acids: CACDTVSGGPPLGDKLIF. CDR3 sequence (DNA): TGTGCCTGCGACACCGTGTCTGGGGGTCCCCCTCTGGGCGATAAACTCATCTTT.

The sample holds a few counts of this clone. TCRdb attributes to this sequence the protein of a much larger clone, which differs from the DNA translation at residue 8; a read error is likely, and the protein displayed is translated from the DNA. This rearrangement joins TRDV2 to TRDJ1; no definite D call. CDR1 and CDR2 from the germline V gene are GEAIGNYY and EKD. Trimming pared 3 bases from V and 8 bases from J, leaving 15 bases between. CDR3 size: 13 residues. The CDR3 here is CACDHLDERKLIF. The CDR3 nucleotides read TGTGCCTGTGACCACTTGGACGAGCGAAAACTCATCTTT.

This clone is medium-sized. This sequence joins TRDV2 and TRDJ1; TRDD3 matches 10 bases. The CDR3 covers 20 residues. CDR1 GEAIGNYY and CDR2 EKD come from the germline V gene. Trimming took 3 bases from V and 3 from J; bases not matched to a gene: 21. Here the CDR3 DNA reads TGTGCCTGTGACCCGATGGGGCTACAGTCTGGGGGATATAGTCCCGATAAACTCATCTTT. This codes for CACDPMGLQSGGYSPDKLIF.

This clone was detected a few times. A much larger clone lies one base from this, so it may be a read error. The same CDR3 also results from other DNA sequences found in this sample. This chain joins TRDV2 and TRDJ2, with 13 bases identical to TRDD3. The V gene end was trimmed by 1 base and the J gene end by 4 bases; junction bases not matched to a gene: 8. This CDR3 is 18 amino acids long. Germline V gene data show CDR1 as GEAIGNYY and CDR2 as EKD. The CDR3 bases are TGTGCCTGTGACACATTACTGGGGGATACGCGAAGGACAGCACAACTCTTCTTT. It yields the protein CACDTLLGDTRRTAQLFF.

As to this clone: A far larger clone lies a single base away; this is likely a read error. The V call is TRDV2, the J call TRDJ3, with D tentatively TRDD3 (6 bases). Trimming stripped 0 bases from V and 0 bases from J, with 20 bases between. The germline gives CDR1 GEAIGNYY, CDR2 EKD. CDR3 length: 21 residues. CDR3 nucleotides: TGTGCCTGTGACACCGTGCGGCCGGGGGAGATCGGCTCCTGGGACACCCGACAGATGTTTTTC. This translates into CACDTVRPGEIGSWDTRQMFF.

By frequency in the sample, this clone is medium-sized. This rearrangement joins TRDV2 to TRDJ1; D remains ambiguous. The CDR3 runs 15 residues. V lost 3 bases and J 5 bases, leaving 18 bases between the germline ends. Germline-derived CDR1 and CDR2 are GEAIGNYY and EKD. The CDR3 loop reads CACDVTEVRKDKLIF. As DNA, the CDR3 is TGTGCCTGTGACGTTACTGAGGTGAGGAAGGATAAACTCATCTTT.

This clone was counted a few times. A read error may be the cause here, since a much bigger clone is one base away. This CDR3 is also generated by other DNA sequences in the sample. This chain links TRDV2 with TRDJ1; 7 bases align to TRDD3. The CDR3 consists of 15 residues. Looked up from germline, CDR1 is GEAIGNYY and CDR2 is EKD. V lost 0 bases, J lost 8 bases, and 11 bases stayed unmatched. CDR3 nucleotides: TGTGCCTGTGACACCGTATCCTCGCTGGGGGGCAAACTCATCTTT. Its translation: CACDTVSSLGGKLIF.

In regard to this clone: With only one base between it and a far larger clone, this is likely a read error. Other DNA sequences in this sample translate to the same CDR3. The rearrangement joins TRDV2 to TRDJ3; 11 bases fit TRDD3. There are 19 residues in the CDR3. CDR1 and CDR2 (germline): GEAIGNYY, EKD. J gave up 0 bases and V 4 bases, and 7 bases lay outside the gene matches. The DNA for the CDR3 is TGTGCCTGTGATTGGGTGCTGGGGGATACCTCCTGGGACACCCGACAGATGTTTTTC. Translation gives CACDWVLGDTSWDTRQMFF.

Points on this clone: A read error likely explains why the TCRdb protein, taken from a much larger clone, differs from this DNA's translation at residue 15; the protein shown is translated from the DNA. The rearrangement links TRDV2 to TRDJ1, with 12 bases lining up with TRDD3. The germline gives CDR1 GEAIGNYY, CDR2 EKD. The CDR3 extends over 17 amino acids. The CDR3 region is CACDHVGTGGYTDKPIF. DNA for the CDR3: TGTGCCTGTGACCACGTGGGTACTGGGGGATACACCGATAAACCCATCTTT.

This clone was counted between two and nine times. TCRdb's protein, taken from a much larger clone, differs from this DNA's translation at residue 3, likely owing to a read error; the protein displayed comes from the DNA. The rearrangement links TRDV2 to TRDJ3, with 10 bases lining up with TRDD3. Germline V gene lookup returns CDR1 GEAIGNYY and CDR2 EKD. The CDR3 covers 19 residues. The CDR3: CARDTVGDTLSWDTRQMFF. The DNA of the CDR3 is TGTGCCCGTGACACCGTGGGGGATACACTCTCCTGGGACACCCGACAGATGTTTTTC.

Concerning this clone: With a much larger clone just one base away, this may be a read error. The same CDR3 is also encoded by other DNA sequences in this sample. The rearrangement links TRDV2 to TRDJ3, with D maybe TRDD3 (6 bases). This CDR3 region has 19 residues. CDR1 is GEAIGNYY and CDR2 is EKD in the germline V gene. The V end was cut by 4 bases, the J end by 0 bases, with 18 bases between. The DNA for the CDR3 is TGTGCCTGTGATACGGGCTGGGGTTCGGACTCCTGGGACACCCGACAGATGTTTTTC. Encoded protein: CACDTGWGSDSWDTRQMFF.

Concerning this clone: The protein held in TCRdb is that of a much larger clone and does not match this DNA's translation at residue 4, likely because of a read error; the protein shown is translated from the DNA. The V and J genes are TRDV2 and TRDJ1, with a weak D call TRDD3 (5 bases). CDR3 length: 18 residues. CDR1 is GEAIGNYY, CDR2 EKD, per germline. The CDR3 DNA is TGTGCCTGTGGCACCGTGGGGACCCGGGGGCCGTACACCGATAAACTCATCTTT. This encodes CACGTVGTRGPYTDKLIF.

This clone is medium-sized within its sample. This may come from a read error, since a much larger clone is one base off. The rearrangement joins TRDV2 to TRDJ1; the match to TRDD3 covers 8 bases. V shed 3 bases and J 1 base; nucleotides not matched to a gene: 12. The length of the CDR3 is 17 residues. Per germline, CDR1 GEAIGNYY and CDR2 EKD. The CDR3 loop reads CACDPVLGATSTDKLIF. The DNA for the CDR3 is TGTGCCTGTGACCCGGTACTGGGGGCCACCTCCACCGATAAACTCATCTTT.